These T cell receptor beta chains were read from a single sample in a study of human CD4 T cells and Enterobacteriaceae. Method: immunoSEQ multiplex PCR; TCRdb's copy keeps in-frame clones and lacks some. Among about 25,000 clones listed, 70% to 90% were seen once. Sequencing used memory CD4+ T cells from blood. Receptors were obtained from a human donor in good health. The conserved cysteine and the conserved F or W are not part of the CDR3 here.

j_call cdr3_length v_call cdr3_aa
TRBJ1-6 12 TRBV7-2 ASSLAGGGSPLH
TRBJ1-1 15 TRBV5-4 ASSVGTGDFMNTEAF
TRBJ2-7 13 TRBV2 ASSDLVAAPYEQY
TRBJ2-1 13 TRBV5-4 ASSPSGGARNEQF
TRBJ1-1 14 TRBV5-1 ASSLTSGRGNTEAF
TRBJ2-4 10 TRBV2 ASLNRGLAGA
TRBJ2-7 10 TRBV7-3 ASSLKVVEQY
TRBJ1-5 13 TRBV2 ASSDESGSNQPQH
TRBJ2-7 11 TRBV28 ASCPGGAYEQY
TRBJ2-5 14 TRBV7-2 ASSGRTDWKRETQY
TRBJ1-6 15 TRBV6-1 ASSAREGQGARSPLH
TRBJ2-2 11 TRBV30 AWSVRGSGELF
TRBJ1-1 11 TRBV28 ASSLTRRTEAF
TRBJ1-2 11 TRBV5-1 ASSLRNGYGYT
TRBJ2-7 14 TRBV27 ASRRHQGPGANEQY
TRBJ2-1 11 TRBV10-1 ASSEGGGYEQF
TRBJ2-7 13 TRBV7-9 ASSSGSGSRYEQY
TRBJ2-3 12 TRBV10-3 AIRAGGRTDTQY
TRBJ2-2 13 TRBV11-3 ASSGQFSNTGELF
TRBJ2-1 12 TRBV6-6 ASGRGGSDNEQF
TRBJ2-1 16 TRBV5-1 ASSLALAGQSSYNEQF
TRBJ2-5 13 TRBV6-5 ASSYFQRGRETQH
TRBJ1-4 14 TRBV18 ASSPTPGSRGEKLF
TRBJ2-1 13 TRBV30 ASLTRGVKGNEQF
TRBJ1-2 12 TRBV5-6 ASSLRGADYGYT
TRBJ1-1 15 TRBV5-3 ARSPIRPGLRNTEAF
TRBJ2-2 12 TRBV6-1 ASRQGTSVGELF
TRBJ2-7 11 TRBV5-1 ASSLGLGYEQY
TRBJ2-3 14 TRBV10-2 ASTQSEVAVTDTQY
TRBJ2-5 11 TRBV6-5 ASSYDRAETQY